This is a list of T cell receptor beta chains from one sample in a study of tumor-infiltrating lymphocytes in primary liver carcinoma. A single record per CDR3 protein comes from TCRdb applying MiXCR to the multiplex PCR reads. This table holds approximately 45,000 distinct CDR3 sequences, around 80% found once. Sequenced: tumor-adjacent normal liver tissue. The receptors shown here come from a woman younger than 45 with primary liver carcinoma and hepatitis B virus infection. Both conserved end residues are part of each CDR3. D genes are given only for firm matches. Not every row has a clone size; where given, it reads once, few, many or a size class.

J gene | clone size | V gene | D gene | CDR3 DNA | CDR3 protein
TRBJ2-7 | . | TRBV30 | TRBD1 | TGTGCCTGCCTGGGGGACAGCACCTACGATCAGTACTTC | CACLGDSTYDQYF
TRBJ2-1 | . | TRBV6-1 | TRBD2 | TGTACCAGCAGTGACCCAGCGGGAGGGGAGGTACATGAGCAGTTCTTC | CTSSDPAGGEVHEQFF
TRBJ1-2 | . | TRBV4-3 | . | TGCGCCAGAAGCGCCGAGCTGGAGATCTATGGCTACACCTTC | CARSAELEIYGYTF
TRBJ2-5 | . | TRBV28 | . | TGTGCCACGATCCCGGCCGGCGGGACAGAATCATGGGAAGAGACCCCGTACTTC | CATIPAGGTESWEETPYF
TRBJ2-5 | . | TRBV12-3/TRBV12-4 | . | TGTGCCAGCAGTTTATCCGGGACCGTAGAGACCCAGTACTTC | CASSLSGTVETQYF
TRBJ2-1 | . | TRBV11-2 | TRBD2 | TGTGCCAGCAGCTTAGCCCCCCTAGCGGGAGGGCAAAACAATGAGCAGTTCTTC | CASSLAPLAGGQNNEQFF
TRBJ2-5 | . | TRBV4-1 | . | TGCGCCAGCAGCCAAGAAGAGAGATTCGTGACCCAGTACTTC | CASSQEERFVTQYF
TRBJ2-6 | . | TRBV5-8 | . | TGTACCAGCACCATGACAGGCTTCTCTGTGGCCAACGTCCTGACTTTC | CTSTMTGFSVANVLTF
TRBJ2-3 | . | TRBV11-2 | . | TGTGCGAGCAGTCGCAAGGGGGGCCTAAGCACTGATACGCAGTATTTT | CASSRKGGLSTDTQYF
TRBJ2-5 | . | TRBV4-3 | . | TGCGCCAGCAGTCTTAATGGTTTCCCGTACCAAGAGACCCAATACTTC | CASSLNGFPYQETQYF
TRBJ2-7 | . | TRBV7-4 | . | TGCACCAGCAGACGGGGCTCTAGTCCCATTCACGAGCAGTACTTC | CTSRRGSSPIHEQYF
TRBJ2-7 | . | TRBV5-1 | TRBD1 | TGCGCCAGTAGCTTGGACAGGTTTCAGCAAGAGCAGTATTTC | CASSLDRFQQEQYF
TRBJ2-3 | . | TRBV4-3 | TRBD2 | TGCGCCAGTAGCCAAGAAGGTCTAGCGGGAGGGCCAATAGATACGCAGTATTTT | CASSQEGLAGGPIDTQYF
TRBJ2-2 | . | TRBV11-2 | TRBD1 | TGTGCCAGCAGCCCATGGGACAGAGAATCCGGGGAGCTGTTTTTT | CASSPWDRESGELFF
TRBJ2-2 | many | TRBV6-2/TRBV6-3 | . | TGTGCCAGCACTGACAGGAATGAACACGGGGAGCTGTTTTTT | CASTDRNEHGELFF
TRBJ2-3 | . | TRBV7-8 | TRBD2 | TGTGCCAACAGCCCCCCGCGGGGGAGCGGGAGGGCCCCAGATACGCAGTACTTT | CANSPPRGSGRAPDTQYF
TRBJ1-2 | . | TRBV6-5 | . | TGTGCAAGCAAAGCATGGGCTGGCTATGGCTACACCTTC | CASKAWAGYGYTF
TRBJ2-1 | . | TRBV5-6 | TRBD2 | TGTGCCAGCTATTCGGAACTAGCGGCCTACAATGAGCAGTTCTTT | CASYSELAAYNEQFF
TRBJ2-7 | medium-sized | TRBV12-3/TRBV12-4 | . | TGTGCCAGCAGTCCTGGGGACATTAACTACGAGCAGTACTTC | CASSPGDINYEQYF
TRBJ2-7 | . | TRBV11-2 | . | TGTTCCAGCAGTATCACAGGAGTGGGCTCTTGGACCTACGAGCAGTATTTC | CSSSITGVGSWTYEQYF
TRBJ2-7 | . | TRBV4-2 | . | TGTGCCAGCAGCCAAGATTCGGAACAGGGGGGGGACAAGCAGTACTTC | CASSQDSEQGGDKQYF
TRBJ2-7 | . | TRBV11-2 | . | TGTGCCGGCTTAGGGGAGAGGACCTACGAGCAGTACTTC | CAGLGERTYEQYF
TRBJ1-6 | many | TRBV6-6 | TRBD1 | TGTGCCAGCAGCAGAGGACAGGGGGCGAATTCACCCCTCCACTTT | CASSRGQGANSPLHF
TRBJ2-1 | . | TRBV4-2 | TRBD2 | TGTGCGACCAGCCAAGATCGGTCTAGGACTAGCGGGATATACAATGAGCAGTTCTTC | CATSQDRSRTSGIYNEQFF
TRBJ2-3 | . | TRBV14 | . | TGTGCCAGCACCCTCCTGGGGACGGCAAGTACAGATACGCAGTATTTT | CASTLLGTASTDTQYF
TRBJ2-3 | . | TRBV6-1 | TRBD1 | TGTGCCAGCAGAGACCGAACAGGGGTGGTCCAGCCCCAGTATTTT | CASRDRTGVVQPQYF